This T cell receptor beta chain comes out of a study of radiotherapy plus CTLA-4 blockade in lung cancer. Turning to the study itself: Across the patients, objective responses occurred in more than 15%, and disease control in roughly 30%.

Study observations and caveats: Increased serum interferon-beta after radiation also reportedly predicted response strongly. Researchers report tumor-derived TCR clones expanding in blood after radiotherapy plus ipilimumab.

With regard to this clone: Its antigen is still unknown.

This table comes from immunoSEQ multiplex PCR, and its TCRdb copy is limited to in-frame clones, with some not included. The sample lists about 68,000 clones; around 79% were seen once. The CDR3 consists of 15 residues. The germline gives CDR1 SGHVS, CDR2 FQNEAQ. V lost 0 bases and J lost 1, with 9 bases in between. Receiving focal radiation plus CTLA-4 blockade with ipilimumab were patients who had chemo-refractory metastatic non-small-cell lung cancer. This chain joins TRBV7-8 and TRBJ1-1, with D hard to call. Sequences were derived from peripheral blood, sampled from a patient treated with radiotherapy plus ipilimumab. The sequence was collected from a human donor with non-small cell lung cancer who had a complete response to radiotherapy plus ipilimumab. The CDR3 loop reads CASSLAKSTNTEAFF. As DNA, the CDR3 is TGTGCCAGCAGCTTAGCAAAAAGCACGAACACTGAAGCTTTCTTT.